Listed below are T cell receptor beta chains from one sample, sequenced in a study of relationships among human T cell subsets. TCRdb reanalysed the multiplex PCR reads using MiXCR and keeps one entry per CDR3 protein. The data contain some 7,000 distinct CDR3 sequences, 70% of them singletons. Sequencing was done on a sample of naive and transitional (CD45RA+) T cells sorted from blood. All receptors come from a man aged 40-49 years in good health. Each CDR3 is given with its conserved first and last residue. Each record gives: V gene, J gene, clone size, D gene, CDR3 length, CDR3 DNA, CDR3 protein. A D gene is named only where the DNA matches it firmly. The size entry is marked missing in some rows and otherwise reads once, few, many or a size class.

V: TRBV5-1; J: TRBJ1-5; size: NA; D: NA; length: 15; DNA: TGCGCCAGCAGCTTCGGGACAAATAGCAATCAGCCCCAGCATTTT; CDR3: CASSFGTNSNQPQHF
V: TRBV20-1; J: TRBJ2-7; size: NA; D: NA; length: 13; DNA: TGCAGTGCTAATTCCGGGACAAGGCAAGAGCAGTACTTC; CDR3: CSANSGTRQEQYF
V: TRBV6-6; J: TRBJ2-3; size: NA; D: NA; length: 12; DNA: TGTGCCATCAGTGAGTCTATTGATACGCAGTATTTT; CDR3: CAISESIDTQYF
V: TRBV2; J: TRBJ2-3; size: once; D: NA; length: 12; DNA: TGTGCCAGTCAGGACGCCACAGATACGCAGTATTTT; CDR3: CASQDATDTQYF
V: TRBV7-9; J: TRBJ2-1; size: NA; D: TRBD2; length: 15; DNA: TGTGCCAGCAGCTTAGCAGGTGTAGCGGGAAATGAGCAGTTCTTC; CDR3: CASSLAGVAGNEQFF
V: TRBV5-1; J: TRBJ2-3; size: NA; D: TRBD1; length: 15; DNA: TGCGCCAGCAGCCTGGACGGACAGGGGAAAGATACGCAGTATTTT; CDR3: CASSLDGQGKDTQYF
V: TRBV30; J: TRBJ1-1; size: NA; D: NA; length: 13; DNA: TGTGCCTGGAGTGTCATACCGAACACTGAAGCTTTCTTT; CDR3: CAWSVIPNTEAFF
V: TRBV11-2; J: TRBJ2-7; size: NA; D: NA; length: 11; DNA: TGTGCCAGCACCGACAGCTACGAGCAGTACTTC; CDR3: CASTDSYEQYF
V: TRBV27; J: TRBJ2-7; size: NA; D: NA; length: 15; DNA: TGTGCCAGCAGTCCCAGTAGGGGGATCGGGTACGAGCAGTACTTC; CDR3: CASSPSRGIGYEQYF
V: TRBV20-1; J: TRBJ2-3; size: NA; D: NA; length: 15; DNA: TGCAGTGCTAGAAGGCGAGCGGATAGCACAGATACGCAGTATTTT; CDR3: CSARRRADSTDTQYF
V: TRBV6-6; J: TRBJ2-2; size: once; D: NA; length: 13; DNA: TGTGCCAGCAGTGTAGGGCGCACCGGGGAGCTGTTTTTT; CDR3: CASSVGRTGELFF
V: TRBV29-1; J: TRBJ2-1; size: NA; D: NA; length: 14; DNA: TGCAGCGTCCAGAAGGGGCACCCCTACAATGAGCAGTTCTTC; CDR3: CSVQKGHPYNEQFF
V: TRBV28; J: TRBJ1-5; size: once; D: NA; length: 14; DNA: TGTGCCAGCAGGGGGGAGCAGATCAATCAGCCCCAGCATTTT; CDR3: CASRGEQINQPQHF
V: TRBV20-1; J: TRBJ1-1; size: NA; D: NA; length: 14; DNA: TGCAGTGCCGGCGCATTAGGGGTGGGCACTGAAGCTTTCTTT; CDR3: CSAGALGVGTEAFF
V: TRBV4-1; J: TRBJ1-5; size: hyperexpanded; D: NA; length: 14; DNA: TGCGCCAGCAGCCAAGAAGGGGTGAATCAGCCCCAGCATTTT; CDR3: CASSQEGVNQPQHF
V: TRBV27; J: TRBJ2-1; size: NA; D: TRBD1; length: 15; DNA: TGTGCCAGCAGAGACTACAGGGGGGCCTACAATGAGCAGTTCTTC; CDR3: CASRDYRGAYNEQFF
V: TRBV7-9; J: TRBJ2-5; size: NA; D: TRBD1; length: 15; DNA: TGTGCCAGCAGGATTCCGGGACAGGGATTGGAGACCCAGTACTTC; CDR3: CASRIPGQGLETQYF
V: TRBV28; J: TRBJ1-1; size: few; D: TRBD1; length: 15; DNA: TGTGCCAGCAGTTTAACAGGGGGCGACTACACTGAAGCTTTCTTT; CDR3: CASSLTGGDYTEAFF
V: TRBV12-3/TRBV12-4; J: TRBJ2-7; size: once; D: NA; length: 15; DNA: TGTGCCAGCAGTTTTGCGGCAGGGCAAGGCTACGAGCAGTACTTC; CDR3: CASSFAAGQGYEQYF
V: TRBV12-3/TRBV12-4; J: TRBJ2-1; size: few; D: NA; length: 13; DNA: TGTGCCAGCAGGTACCCCTGGACTAATGAGCAGTTCTTC; CDR3: CASRYPWTNEQFF
V: TRBV28; J: TRBJ1-1; size: NA; D: TRBD1; length: 15; DNA: TGTGCCAGCAGTCGCCAAACAGGGGTCCTCACTGAAGCTTTCTTT; CDR3: CASSRQTGVLTEAFF
V: TRBV7-9; J: TRBJ1-5; size: NA; D: NA; length: 15; DNA: TGTGCCAGCAGCGACACGAACGGGCAGGGGCAGCCCCAGCATTTT; CDR3: CASSDTNGQGQPQHF
V: TRBV2; J: TRBJ1-5; size: NA; D: NA; length: 17; DNA: TGTGCCAGCAGTCAGGAAATTACAACCTATAGCAATCAGCCCCAGCATTTT; CDR3: CASSQEITTYSNQPQHF
V: TRBV28; J: TRBJ1-1; size: NA; D: NA; length: 15; DNA: TGTGCCAGCAGTCTGCCCCGCAGGGGGAACACTGAAGCTTTCTTT; CDR3: CASSLPRRGNTEAFF
V: TRBV27; J: TRBJ1-1; size: few; D: NA; length: 11; DNA: TGTGCCAGCAGATTCCGGGCAGAAGCTTTCTTT; CDR3: CASRFRAEAFF
V: TRBV29-1; J: TRBJ2-7; size: NA; D: TRBD1; length: 14; DNA: TGCAGCGTGCCCGATACAGGGGTGTTCGGCGGGCAGTACTTC; CDR3: CSVPDTGVFGGQYF
V: TRBV11-2; J: TRBJ2-7; size: few; D: TRBD2; length: 14; DNA: TGTGCCAGCAGCTTAGGCGGGACTAGGTACGAGCAGTACTTC; CDR3: CASSLGGTRYEQYF
V: TRBV28; J: TRBJ1-2; size: NA; D: NA; length: 11; DNA: TGTGCCAGCAGTTTCAAGTATGGCTACACCTTC; CDR3: CASSFKYGYTF
V: TRBV20-1; J: TRBJ1-5; size: NA; D: NA; length: 13; DNA: TGCAGTGCTAGAGTGGGGCGCAATCAGCCCCAGCATTTT; CDR3: CSARVGRNQPQHF
V: TRBV27; J: TRBJ2-7; size: few; D: NA; length: 13; DNA: TGTGCCAGCAGTTTATCAAGGGGCCCCGAGCAGTACTTC; CDR3: CASSLSRGPEQYF
V: TRBV16; J: TRBJ1-1; size: NA; D: NA; length: 12; DNA: TGTGCCAGCAGCCCAATGAGTCCCGAAGCTTTCTTT; CDR3: CASSPMSPEAFF
V: TRBV11-2; J: TRBJ2-7; size: NA; D: NA; length: 15; DNA: TGTGCCAGCAGCTTATCTTCCGCAAGCGGCTACGAGCAGTACTTC; CDR3: CASSLSSASGYEQYF
V: TRBV20-1; J: TRBJ2-7; size: NA; D: TRBD2; length: 15; DNA: TGCAGTGCCCTATCAGGCGGCGGGAGCGCCTACGAGCAGTACTTC; CDR3: CSALSGGGSAYEQYF
V: TRBV30; J: TRBJ2-5; size: NA; D: NA; length: 13; DNA: TGTGCCTGGAGTGTACTTCGGGGAGAGACCCAGTACTTC; CDR3: CAWSVLRGETQYF
V: TRBV11-2; J: TRBJ2-1; size: NA; D: NA; length: 19; DNA: TGTGCCAGCAGCTTAGATCTCGCCCCTCGGGGGAGCTCCTACAATGAGCAGTTCTTC; CDR3: CASSLDLAPRGSSYNEQFF
V: TRBV11-2; J: TRBJ2-2; size: NA; D: NA; length: 15; DNA: TGTGCCAGCAGCTTGTCTCAATTGGACACCGGGGAGCTGTTTTTT; CDR3: CASSLSQLDTGELFF
V: TRBV7-9; J: TRBJ2-3; size: NA; D: TRBD2; length: 15; DNA: TGTGCCAGCAGCTTGTTGACTAGCGGGAAGGGAACGCAGTATTTT; CDR3: CASSLLTSGKGTQYF
V: TRBV15; J: TRBJ2-1; size: NA; D: TRBD1; length: 15; DNA: TGTGCCACCAGTTTCCGGGACAGGACAAACAATGAGCAGTTCTTC; CDR3: CATSFRDRTNNEQFF
V: TRBV6-4; J: TRBJ2-3; size: NA; D: NA; length: 13; DNA: TGTGCCAGCAGTGACGGGAGCACAGATACGCAGTATTTT; CDR3: CASSDGSTDTQYF
V: TRBV27; J: TRBJ1-1; size: once; D: NA; length: 13; DNA: TGTGCCAGCAGTTCCCCGCCGAACACTGAAGCTTTCTTT; CDR3: CASSSPPNTEAFF
V: TRBV18; J: TRBJ1-2; size: NA; D: NA; length: 12; DNA: TGTGCCAGCTCACATGACAGCGGAGGCTACACCTTC; CDR3: CASSHDSGGYTF
V: TRBV7-9; J: TRBJ2-7; size: NA; D: NA; length: 14; DNA: TGTGCCAGCAGCTCGGGAGTTGGGCTCGTCGAGCAGTACTTC; CDR3: CASSSGVGLVEQYF
V: TRBV6-6; J: TRBJ2-7; size: few; D: NA; length: 12; DNA: TGTGCCAGCAGTTACAGTTCTTCCGAGCAGTACTTC; CDR3: CASSYSSSEQYF